This entry lists 4 T cell receptor beta chains sequenced from one sample in a study of vaccination and CD4 T cells after COVID-19. Treatment specified: approximately 9-day PBMC culture with coronavirus spike peptide pools or control peptides (ViraFEST assay). It was before the COVID-19 pandemic (2011-2018) that the unexposed donor's CD4+ T cells were collected. Sequenced with the Oncomine TCR Beta short-read assay was DNA taken from cultured CD4+ T cells. MiXCR, applied by TCRdb to the PCR reads, yields one record per CDR3 protein. The table records 6,500 to 9,500 distinct CDR3 sequences, 40% to 55% of them present only once. Their specific antigens are unknown. Sequenced material: CD4+ T cells from blood, cultured in vitro. The receptor source for this set is a human donor in good health.

This rearrangement joins TRBV19 to TRBJ1-6; possible D gene TRBD1, 6 bases. The V end lost 3 bases, the J end lost 6 bases, and 12 bases lay between the germline ends. The germline CDR1 and CDR2 sequences are LNHDA and SQIVND (reference sequence). CDR3 length equals 15 residues. DNA for the CDR3: TGTGCCAGTAGTATGTTGTCCAGGGGTAATTCACCCCTCCACTTT. Its translation: CASSMLSRGNSPLHF.

This clonotype has only a few counts. The chain joins TRBV6-5 to TRBJ2-5; D gene uncertain. Germline V gives CDR1 MNHEY, CDR2 SVGAGI. The CDR3 is made up of 14 amino acids. Trimming cost V 2 bases and J 5 bases, with 12 bases left between them. The CDR3 sequence: CASSYIVGWETQYF. Here the CDR3 DNA reads TGTGCCAGCAGTTACATTGTTGGGTGGGAGACCCAGTACTTC.

The chain couples TRBV6-2 or TRBV6-3 to TRBJ2-3; tentatively, D is TRBD2 (6 bases). The V gene lost 6 bases and the J gene lost 0 bases, with 10 bases spanning the gap. Per the germline V gene, CDR1 is MNHEY and CDR2 is SVGEGT. The CDR3 loop spans 14 amino acids. DNA for the CDR3: TGTGCCAGCAGCATTAGCGGAAGCACAGATACGCAGTATTTT. Its protein product is CASSISGSTDTQYF.

The CDR3 sequence: CSARPLASGGIKFF. Written as DNA, the CDR3 is TGCAGTGCTAGACCCCTGGCGAGCGGGGGGATCAAGTTCTTC. This chain uses TRBV20-1 with TRBJ2-1, with TRBD2 matching 9 bases. J was trimmed by 14 bases and V by 2 bases; bases with no gene match: 13. CDR1 and CDR2 (germline): DFQATT, SNEGSKA (reference sequence). The CDR3 length is 14 residues.